These 11 T cell receptor beta chains were all obtained from the same sample, sequenced in a study of blood T cells in healthy people across ages. A J-beta primer mix and a sample-barcoded 5' primer were used in a second PCR of roughly 6 to 11 cycles. TCRdb ran MiXCR on the 5' RACE reads and lists one entry per CDR3 protein. The profile shows roughly 1,700,000 distinct CDR3 sequences, roughly 27% of them singletons. Material: blood. The receptor set was obtained from a woman younger than 45 in good health.

This sequence joins TRBV9 and TRBJ2-1; D might be TRBD1 or TRBD2, each matching 5 bases. This CDR3 has 13 amino acids. Germline V gene sequence: CDR1 SGDLS, CDR2 YYNGEE. Trimming left V 4 bases short and J 10 bases short, with 15 bases between. In DNA form, the CDR3 reads TGTGCCAGCAGCCGGGACCCCGGTGGGGAGCAGTTCTTC. It specifies CASSRDPGGEQFF.

The chain has TRBV18 and TRBJ1-6; 10 bases are shared with TRBD1. The CDR3 spans 16 residues. The J segment lost 9 bases and the V segment lost 1 base, leaving 6 bases of the junction unmatched. Germline CDR1 reads KGHSH; CDR2 reads LQKENI. DNA for the CDR3: TGTGCCAGCTCACCACTCCCGGGACAGGGGAGTTCACCCCTCCACTTT. Encoded protein: CASSPLPGQGSSPLHF.

As to this clonotype: The CDR3 end shows no conserved phenylalanine or tryptophan, and so a read error is likely. The chain joins TRBV9 to TRBJ2-5; TRBD2 matches at 15 bases. TRBJ2-1 explains the end of the DNA better; the J call may be wrong. This CDR3 spans 15 amino acids. Germline-derived CDR1 and CDR2 are SGDLS and YYNGEE. The CDR3 reads CASSAGLAGGDEQFC. Here the CDR3 DNA reads TGTGCCAGCAGCGCCGGACTAGCGGGAGGGGATGAGCAGTTCTGC.

This sequence joins TRBV6-6 and TRBJ1-4, with D hard to call. There are 16 residues in the CDR3. With 0 bases removed from V and 5 bases from J, the gap between germline ends came to 13 bases. CDR1 MNHNY and CDR2 SVGAGI come from the germline V gene (reference sequence). The CDR3 DNA follows: TGTGCCAGCAGTTACTCAAGGCCTACATTGAATGAAAAACTGTTTTTT. Protein product: CASSYSRPTLNEKLFF.

There are a few counts of this clonotype. This chain connects TRBV29-1 to TRBJ2-7; unclear D gene. Germline loops: CDR1 SQVTM, CDR2 ANQGSEA. Trimming removed 7 bases from V and 3 bases from J, with 13 bases in between. The length of the CDR3 is 12 residues. CDR3 sequence: CSALVKLYEQYF. The CDR3 bases are TGCAGCGCGTTGGTCAAACTCTACGAGCAGTACTTC.

As regards this clonotype: This clone may be a read error of a much larger clone one base away. V and J are TRBV12-3 or TRBV12-4 and TRBJ2-3, with 10 bases lining up with TRBD2. The CDR3 extends over 15 amino acids. CDR3 protein: CASSEHSGRLDAQYF. CDR3 sequence (DNA): TGTGCCAGCAGTGAACATAGCGGGAGGCTAGATGCGCAGTATTTT.

This clonotype has only a few counts. This chain links TRBV4-3 with TRBJ1-5, with D unresolved. Trimming left V 0 bases short and J 0 bases short, with 12 bases between. The germline gives CDR1 LGHNA, CDR2 YSLEER. This CDR3 contains 17 residues. The CDR3 protein is CASSQDWRIHSNQPQHF. CDR3 bases: TGCGCCAGCAGCCAAGATTGGCGCATACATAGCAATCAGCCCCAGCATTTT.

This clonotype was counted a single time. V and J are TRBV2 and TRBJ2-7; 10 bases match TRBD2. Germline-derived CDR1 and CDR2 are SNHLY and FYNNEI. With 4 bases clipped from V and 7 bases from J, the junction kept 10 bases outside the gene matches. The CDR3 extends over 15 amino acids. The CDR3: CASSAGASGGNEQYF. DNA for the CDR3: TGTGCCAGCAGTGCCGGGGCTAGCGGGGGCAATGAGCAGTACTTC.

This clonotype was counted many times. The chain couples TRBV6-6 to TRBJ2-5, with a tentative D call TRBD1 (6 bases). Trimming took off 6 bases at V and 2 bases at J, with 13 bases between the two ends. This CDR3 has 14 amino acids. The germline V gene encodes CDR1 MNHNY and CDR2 SVGAGI (reference sequence). The CDR3: CASSRGRGQETQYF. DNA of the CDR3: TGTGCCAGCAGCCGCGGCAGGGGACAAGAGACCCAGTACTTC.

This clonotype was seen a few times. The chain has TRBV7-2 and TRBJ1-2; perhaps TRBD1 as D (6 bases). The CDR3 totals 16 residues. Germline CDR1 SGHTA, CDR2 FQGNSA. Trimming stripped 5 bases from V and 2 bases from J, with 18 bases between. CDR3 sequence: CASSPRGGGPNYGYTF. The DNA for the CDR3 is TGTGCCAGCAGCCCGAGGGGGGGAGGGCCGAACTATGGCTACACCTTC.

This clonotype appeared many times. The rearrangement uses TRBV9 and TRBJ2-1; D possibly corresponds to TRBD2 (5 bases). V was cut by 2 bases and J by 2 bases, with 8 bases left in between. CDR1 is SGDLS, CDR2 YYNGEE, per germline. The CDR3 runs to 14 residues. CDR3 coding DNA: TGTGCCAGCAGCGTCGGACTCGCCTACAATGAGCAGTTCTTC. It codes for CASSVGLAYNEQFF.